This T cell receptor (beta chain) was sequenced in a study of cytomegalovirus exposure and HLA in healthy donors. Whole-study findings and limits: Several of the most significant clusters were apparently associated with common viral pathogens in a later analysis. With DRB1 most and HLA-C fewest, TCR association rates differed between HLA loci in a later analysis.

Use of 60 Vbeta and 13 Jbeta primers characterized the PCR. Repertoires were generated with immunoSEQ multiplex PCR, while TCRdb's copy carries only in-frame clones and drops some. The sample consists of almost 200,000 clones, 70% to 80% of them appearing once. Germline V gene lookup returns CDR1 KGHSH and CDR2 LQKENI. V was cut by 2 bases and J by 0 bases, with 11 bases left in between. The CDR3 covers 15 residues. A remark on this clone: What it recognizes is unknown.

The material sequenced was PBMCs. The chain has TRBV18 and TRBJ2-7; D gene unclear. The receptor's source is a male donor in good health and CMV-seropositive. CDR3 nucleotide sequence: TGTGCCAGCTCACCAGGTACTATCAGCTCCTACGAGCAGTACTTC. Its translation is CASSPGTISSYEQYF.